This is a list of T cell receptor beta chains from one sample in a study of CD8 T cells in Susac syndrome. Each CDR3 protein is one row after TCRdb ran MiXCR on the immunoSEQ multiplex PCR reads. This table has tens of thousands of distinct CDR3 sequences, roughly 96% appearing once. Sequencing input: CD8+ T cells from PBMCs. The receptors here all came from a human donor with Susac syndrome. Each CDR3 is given with its conserved first and last residue. The D gene is left open where the match is weak. Only some rows state a clone size, as once, few, many or a class for expanded clones.

J: TRBJ2-1
size: NA
D: NA
V: TRBV3-1
DNA: TGTGCCAGCAGCCAAGAACCCCAAGGGTATGAGCAGTTCTTC
CDR3: CASSQEPQGYEQFF

J: TRBJ1-2
size: NA
D: NA
V: TRBV27
DNA: TGTGCCAGTGGGGGGCCCGGCTATGGCTACACCTTC
CDR3: CASGGPGYGYTF

J: TRBJ1-4
size: NA
D: TRBD1
V: TRBV18
DNA: TGTGCCAGCGCAAGCCGACAGGGAAGTAATGAAAAACTGTTTTTT
CDR3: CASASRQGSNEKLFF

J: TRBJ2-1
size: once
D: NA
V: TRBV20-1
DNA: TGCAGTGCTAGAGATGCCCTAAGCGGACCCTCCTACAATGAGCAGTTCTTC
CDR3: CSARDALSGPSYNEQFF

J: TRBJ1-2
size: NA
D: NA
V: TRBV5-1
DNA: TGCGCCAGCAGCTTGTCGCCGGAACAGGAGATCAACTATGGCTACACCTTC
CDR3: CASSLSPEQEINYGYTF

J: TRBJ2-7
size: NA
D: TRBD1
V: TRBV10-3
DNA: TGTGCCATCAGTGCGAATAGGGGACAGGCTAACGAGCAGTACTTC
CDR3: CAISANRGQANEQYF

J: TRBJ2-5
size: once
D: NA
V: TRBV4-3
DNA: TGCGCCAGCAGCCAAGATGTGATAGAGACCCAGTACTTC
CDR3: CASSQDVIETQYF

J: TRBJ1-1
size: NA
D: NA
V: TRBV15
DNA: TGTGCCACCAGCAGGATCCCTACGGGCTCTGAAGCTTTCTTT
CDR3: CATSRIPTGSEAFF

J: TRBJ2-7
size: NA
D: NA
V: TRBV30
DNA: TGTGCCTGGAGTGAAGGGGCTCTGGACGAGCAGTACTTC
CDR3: CAWSEGALDEQYF

J: TRBJ1-5
size: NA
D: NA
V: TRBV12-3/TRBV12-4
DNA: TGTGCCAGCGGCCTGGGGGGAATTTCTCAGCCCCAGCATTTT
CDR3: CASGLGGISQPQHF

J: TRBJ2-7
size: NA
D: TRBD1
V: TRBV9
DNA: TGTGCCAGCAGCCCATCCGGGACAGGGCTGTACGAGCAGTACTTC
CDR3: CASSPSGTGLYEQYF

J: TRBJ2-5
size: NA
D: TRBD2
V: TRBV27
DNA: TGTGCCAGCAGTTTAGGGGTAGCGGGGGGTCGGACCCAGTACTTC
CDR3: CASSLGVAGGRTQYF

J: TRBJ2-1
size: NA
D: TRBD2
V: TRBV12-3/TRBV12-4
DNA: TGTGCCAGCAGTTCTCTCTCCCTGGCTAGCGGGATGAACAATGAGCAGTTCTTC
CDR3: CASSSLSLASGMNNEQFF

J: TRBJ2-3
size: NA
D: TRBD1
V: TRBV5-1
DNA: TGCGCCAGCATAGGGGGCGAGAACACAGATACGCAGTATTTT
CDR3: CASIGGENTDTQYF

J: TRBJ2-5
size: NA
D: TRBD1
V: TRBV20-1
DNA: TGCAGTGGGGAAGACAGGGCAAAGACCCAGTACTTC
CDR3: CSGEDRAKTQYF

J: TRBJ1-2
size: NA
D: TRBD1
V: TRBV5-6
DNA: TGTGCCAGCAGCGGGGCCGGACAGGAACAAGTCTATAATGGCTACACCTTC
CDR3: CASSGAGQEQVYNGYTF

J: TRBJ1-1
size: NA
D: TRBD1
V: TRBV29-1
DNA: TGCAGCGCTAGACAGGGAGTAACTGAAGCTTTCTTT
CDR3: CSARQGVTEAFF

J: TRBJ2-2
size: NA
D: NA
V: TRBV11-2
DNA: TGTGCCAGCAGGTCGCCCGGACAGTTCGGGGAGCTGTTTTTT
CDR3: CASRSPGQFGELFF

J: TRBJ1-1
size: NA
D: NA
V: TRBV14
DNA: TGTGCCAGCAGCCCAGGCAGGGCAGGTGGTAGAACTGAAGCTTTCTTT
CDR3: CASSPGRAGGRTEAFF

J: TRBJ1-5
size: NA
D: NA
V: TRBV12-3/TRBV12-4
DNA: TGTGCCAGCACCCCCGGTTTGGGGCAGCCCCAGCATTTT
CDR3: CASTPGLGQPQHF

J: TRBJ1-1
size: NA
D: NA
V: TRBV29-1
DNA: TGCAGCGTCAGCCCTAGGTTGGGTGAGGCTTTCTTT
CDR3: CSVSPRLGEAFF

J: TRBJ1-5
size: NA
D: TRBD1
V: TRBV19
DNA: TGTGCCAGTAGTAACAGGGGAGAAGGCAATCAGCCCCAGCATTTT
CDR3: CASSNRGEGNQPQHF

J: TRBJ2-2
size: NA
D: TRBD1
V: TRBV30
DNA: TGTGCCTGGAAGACAGGGTTGAACACCGGGGAGCTGTTTTTT
CDR3: CAWKTGLNTGELFF

J: TRBJ1-4
size: NA
D: NA
V: TRBV7-2
DNA: TGTGCCAGCAGCTTAGAATGGGACCGGGGGGAAAAACTGTTTTTT
CDR3: CASSLEWDRGEKLFF

J: TRBJ1-3
size: once
D: NA
V: TRBV4-2
DNA: TGTGCCAGCAGACCCAGAGTGGACAGCCCGTCTGGAAACACCATATATTTT
CDR3: CASRPRVDSPSGNTIYF

J: TRBJ2-6
size: few
D: NA
V: TRBV12-3/TRBV12-4
DNA: TGTGCCAGCAGTTTAGGCAGCTCTGGGGCCAACGTCCTGACTTTC
CDR3: CASSLGSSGANVLTF

J: TRBJ2-6
size: NA
D: NA
V: TRBV18
DNA: TGTGCCAGCTCACCAGGAAGGACCTCTGGGGCCAACGTCCTGACTTTC
CDR3: CASSPGRTSGANVLTF

J: TRBJ1-2
size: NA
D: TRBD1
V: TRBV2
DNA: TGTGCCAGCCACGGTCAGGGGGTAGATTCTAACTATGGCTACACCTTC
CDR3: CASHGQGVDSNYGYTF

J: TRBJ2-7
size: NA
D: TRBD2
V: TRBV30
DNA: TGTGCCTGGAGTCCGGTTGGCGGGGGGCTTTACGAGCAGTACTTC
CDR3: CAWSPVGGGLYEQYF

J: TRBJ1-4
size: NA
D: NA
V: TRBV29-1
DNA: TGCAGCGTTGATCCCGACCCACAGGCCCATAATGAAAAACTGTTTTTT
CDR3: CSVDPDPQAHNEKLFF

J: TRBJ1-4
size: NA
D: NA
V: TRBV4-2
DNA: TGTGCCAGCAGCGTTGGACAGCCGGTTGCAACTAATGAAAAACTGTTTTTT
CDR3: CASSVGQPVATNEKLFF

J: TRBJ2-5
size: NA
D: NA
V: TRBV10-2
DNA: TGCGCCAGCACCCTAGTGAAGGATCAAGAGACCCAGTACTTC
CDR3: CASTLVKDQETQYF

J: TRBJ2-5
size: NA
D: NA
V: TRBV27
DNA: TGTGCCAGCAGTTTAGTGTCAGGGAGTTTGGAGACCCAGTACTTC
CDR3: CASSLVSGSLETQYF

J: TRBJ2-2
size: NA
D: NA
V: TRBV5-1
DNA: TGCGCCAGCAGCCGCGGGGCGGGACAGACGAACACCGGGGAGCTGTTTTTT
CDR3: CASSRGAGQTNTGELFF

J: TRBJ1-2
size: NA
D: TRBD1
V: TRBV5-1
DNA: TGCGCCAGCAGCATTGGGGACAGCGTCTATGGCTACACCTTC
CDR3: CASSIGDSVYGYTF

J: TRBJ1-2
size: NA
D: NA
V: TRBV6-5
DNA: TGTGCCAGCAGTTACAGGACAGAATCTAACTATGGCTACACCTTC
CDR3: CASSYRTESNYGYTF

J: TRBJ1-1
size: NA
D: NA
V: TRBV30
DNA: TGTGCCTGGAGTGTAGGGGGTGGCACTGAAGCTTTCTTT
CDR3: CAWSVGGGTEAFF

J: TRBJ2-7
size: NA
D: TRBD2
V: TRBV7-7
DNA: TGTGCTAGCAGTTTGGTAGCGGGGGGTGACTACGAGCAGTACTTC
CDR3: CASSLVAGGDYEQYF

J: TRBJ1-1
size: NA
D: NA
V: TRBV7-2
DNA: TGTGCCAGCAGCTTCGACAGCATGAACACTGAAGCTTTCTTT
CDR3: CASSFDSMNTEAFF

J: TRBJ1-6
size: once
D: TRBD1
V: TRBV5-1
DNA: TGCGCCAGCAGCGACAGGGGTAATTCACCCCTCCACTTT
CDR3: CASSDRGNSPLHF

J: TRBJ1-1
size: NA
D: NA
V: TRBV20-1
DNA: TGCAGTGCTTTCTCGACAGCGAACACTGAAGCTTTCTTT
CDR3: CSAFSTANTEAFF

J: TRBJ2-7
size: NA
D: NA
V: TRBV20-1
DNA: TGCAGTGTTTCTCGACAGGCGGATACATCTACGAAATACGAGCAGTACTTC
CDR3: CSVSRQADTSTKYEQYF